The entry below gives a single TCR beta chain sequence along with its context. Antigen specificity is unknown. This record belongs to a study of cytomegalovirus exposure and HLA in healthy donors. General study points: HLA alleles were associated with roughly 17,000 TCR beta sequences in a later analysis at 0.05 false discovery rate.

Researchers ran the PCR with 60 Vbeta and 13 Jbeta primers. TCRdb's copy holds only in-frame clones and misses some; the assay was immunoSEQ multiplex PCR. The table records about 130,000 clones, about 66% of them present only once. Sequenced material: PBMCs. The origin of this receptor is a human donor in good health.

The CDR3 DNA follows: TGTGCCAGCAGTTTTAACGGGGGAGGGAGCGGGGAGCTGTTTTTT. Translated, it gives CASSFNGGGSGELFF. This chain joins TRBV28 and TRBJ2-2; 7 bases match TRBD2. CDR1 is MDHEN, CDR2 SYDVKM, per germline. The CDR3 runs 15 residues. V gave up 3 bases and J gave up 7 bases; unmatched junction bases: 8.